This T cell receptor (beta chain) comes out of a study of cytomegalovirus exposure and HLA in healthy donors. Vbeta (60) and Jbeta (13) primers were used in the PCR. Study processing details: In a later analysis, about 12 million of 75 million to 90 million unique beta chains occurred in at least two donors. Clones were sequenced by immunoSEQ multiplex PCR, and TCRdb holds only the in-frame ones, with some missing. For V, J and clone size, that table is used; D and trimming come from the DNA. The sample holds around 76,000 clones. There are 14 residues in the CDR3. Germline loops: CDR1 SGHKS, CDR2 YYEKEE (reference sequence). Trimming left V 2 bases short and J 6 bases short, with 14 bases between.

The V gene is TRBV5-5, the J gene TRBJ1-1, with TRBD1 as a possible D gene (6 bases). Sequenced: PBMCs. The TCR sequence derives from an older woman in good health and CMV-seronegative. This chain's CDR3 is CASSFPDRLPEAFF. The DNA of the CDR3 is TGTGCCAGCAGCTTTCCGGACAGATTGCCTGAAGCTTTCTTT.